The 5 T cell receptor beta chains presented below share a single source sample, sequenced in a study of T cells in Graves' hyperthyroidism and ophthalmopathy (dated by TCRdb to between 2018 and 2021). Library creation used multiplex PCR. The run used an Illumina HiSeq 2000. The TCR beta CDR3 regions were amplified from RNA transcripts. The first round of RT-PCR for the TCR CDR3 was performed with the HTBI primer set and the Qiagen OneStep RT-PCR kit. TCRdb reprocessing: public reads trimmed at Q25 with fastp, clones called with MiXCR, in-frame beta chains kept. Each CDR3 protein appears once, grouped with its most common genes and DNA. Recorded for this sample are 350,000 to 400,000 distinct CDR3 sequences; approximately 15% of them occurred a single time. The ten largest clones capture 11% of the sample. Material for sequencing was blood. Every receptor here comes from a woman in her sixties or seventies with Graves' hyperthyroidism.

This clonotype was seen ten or more times. The chain uses TRBV7-3 and TRBJ2-1, with D possibly matching TRBD1 (5 bases). Trimming stripped 0 bases from V and 3 bases from J, with 15 bases between. This CDR3 is built from 17 residues. Germline assignment: CDR1 SGHTA and CDR2 FQGTGA. CDR3 in amino acids: CASSLTSQGNRYNEQFF. The CDR3 bases are TGTGCCAGCAGCTTAACCTCTCAGGGAAACCGCTACAATGAGCAGTTCTTC. Full variable domain (missing parts from reference TRBV7-3 and TRBJ2-1): GAGVSQTPSNKVTEKGKYVELRCDPISGHTALYWYRQSLGQGPEFLIYFQGTGAADDSGLPNDRFFAVRPEGSVSTLKIQRTERGDSAVYLCASSLTSQGNRYNEQFFGPGTRLTVL.

This clonotype appeared many times. This sequence joins TRBV28 and TRBJ2-5, with 7 bases lining up with TRBD2. V lost 5 bases to trimming and J lost 2 bases; unmatched junction nucleotides: 5. The CDR3 covers 14 residues. Per the germline V gene, CDR1 is MDHEN and CDR2 is SYDVKM. In DNA form, the CDR3 reads TGTGCCAGCAGTCAAGGACTAGGACAAGAGACCCAGTACTTC. Translating it yields CASSQGLGQETQYF.

This clonotype was seen a few times. This chain connects TRBV19 to TRBJ2-7, with D perhaps matching TRBD1 (6 bases). The CDR3 covers 14 residues. V was shortened by 7 bases and J by 2 bases, with 15 bases between the two germline ends. Germline V gives CDR1 LNHDA, CDR2 SQIVND (reference sequence). The CDR3 nucleotides are TGTGCCAGTACCGACAAGACAGGAACCTACGAGCAGTACTTC. Its protein product is CASTDKTGTYEQYF.

This clonotype occurred a few times. J is TRBJ1-2 and V is TRBV25-1, with D unresolved. The germline V gene has CDR1 MGHDK and CDR2 SYGVNS. The V end lost 6 bases, the J end lost 1 base, and 27 bases lay between the germline ends. The CDR3 is made up of 19 amino acids. CDR3 DNA sequence: TGTGCCAGCAGAGACTATAACCCGACCAAGACCCCCTTTAACTATGGCTACACCTTC. Amino acid sequence: CASRDYNPTKTPFNYGYTF.

The sample holds many counts of this clonotype. The chain joins TRBV5-1 to TRBJ2-5; D ambiguous. CDR1 is SGHRS, CDR2 YFSETQ, per germline. Trimming pared 0 bases from V and 5 bases from J, leaving 11 bases between. The CDR3 is 14 residues long. This CDR3 reads CASSLVSGRETQYF. As DNA, the CDR3 is TGCGCCAGCAGCTTGGTGTCCGGAAGGGAGACCCAGTACTTC.